This T cell receptor beta chain was identified in a study of blood T cell repertoires in COVID-19. As for the study in general: Collection of acute and convalescent COVID-19 samples took place in the United States, Italy and Spain.

Original processing methods: Using reference gene primer amplification, nucleated cell counts were estimated. Sequencing was performed with immunoSEQ multiplex PCR; in TCRdb, only in-frame clones are kept and a portion is missing. D and trimming come from the DNA, and the V and J calls and clone size come from that table. The sample records 150,000 to 200,000 clones, roughly 85% being singletons. Germline V gene data show CDR1 as MRHNA and CDR2 as SNTAGT. This CDR3 region has 14 residues. V lost 4 bases, J lost 2 bases, and 4 bases stayed unmatched. This rearrangement joins TRBV6-4 to TRBJ2-7; 8 bases are a match to TRBD1. The sequencing input was peripheral blood. The receptor's source is a human donor with acute or convalescent COVID-19. The donor label of this sample is uncertain. For the CDR3, the DNA is TGTGCCAGCAGTGCACAGGGGGGCACCTACGAGCAGTACTTC. Translation gives CASSAQGGTYEQYF.